The sequence of this T cell receptor beta chain was determined in a study of cytomegalovirus exposure and HLA in healthy donors. Overall study findings and caveats: The classifier was said to identify cytomegalovirus status with high specificity and sensitivity. The finding came from a later analysis; first-cohort TCR clusters tended to co-occur in the approximately 120 validation repertoires. Rarity marked most TCR sequences, yet some public TCRs occurred in many donors.

The method was immunoSEQ multiplex PCR; TCRdb's version includes in-frame clones alone and lacks a portion of them. This table has fewer than 80,000 clones, over 90% appearing once. Regarding this clone: No antigen is known for it.

From the roughly 120-subject validation cohort, which was separate from the roughly 610-subject first cohort, the donors were drawn. Germline V gives CDR1 MNHEY, CDR2 SVGAGI. CDR3 length equals 16 residues. V lost 3 bases and J lost 7; bases outside the gene matches: 13. The gene calls are TRBV6-5 and TRBJ2-7; TRBD1 agrees at 9 bases. Sequencing used PBMCs. The receptor comes from a woman between 18 and 30 years old in good health and CMV-seropositive. The chain's CDR3 is CASSYGPGTGLREQYF. CDR3 sequence (DNA): TGTGCCAGCAGTTATGGTCCCGGGACAGGGTTAAGGGAGCAGTACTTC.